A selection of T cell receptor beta chains follows, all from one sample in a study of blood T cell repertoires in COVID-19. Sequenced by immunoSEQ multiplex PCR; TCRdb stores in-frame clones only, minus some. Of about 81,000 clones listed, 84% were seen once; the top ten hold over 10%. The sample consisted of peripheral blood. The origin of the receptors is a human donor in a cohort sampled during active COVID-19. CDR3s include the opening cysteine and the closing phenylalanine or tryptophan. A D gene is named only where the DNA matches it firmly. Clone size is stated in some rows and not others, as once, few, many or a class when expanded.

TRBD1	TRBV28	14	-	TRBJ1-2	TGTGCCAGCAGTCAGACAGGGTGGGACTATGGCTACACCTTC	CASSQTGWDYGYTF
-	TRBV2	15	-	TRBJ2-3	TGTGCCAGCTCCCTAGCCGGGGGTGGCACAGATACGCAGTATTTT	CASSLAGGGTDTQYF
TRBD1	TRBV4-2	16	few	TRBJ1-4	TGTGCCAGCAGCCCGAGAGGACAGGAACTTCGGGAAAAACTGTTTTTT	CASSPRGQELREKLFF
-	TRBV7-9	16	-	TRBJ1-1	TGTGCCAGCAGCCCCGGGCGGGGTGATTCTAGCACTGAAGCTTTCTTT	CASSPGRGDSSTEAFF
-	TRBV30	13	-	TRBJ2-7	TGTGCCTGGAGTGTATCAGGAACCTACGAGCAGTACTTC	CAWSVSGTYEQYF
-	TRBV10-3	15	-	TRBJ1-6	TGTGCCACCAGCAGCTTGGGGCAGGTTAATTCACCCCTCCACTTT	CATSSLGQVNSPLHF
TRBD1	TRBV2	12	-	TRBJ1-1	TGTGCCAGCAATACAGGGGGTACTGAAGCTTTCTTT	CASNTGGTEAFF
-	TRBV4-1	14	many	TRBJ2-2	TGCGCCAGCAGCCAGCAACAGGGTACCGGGGAGCTGTTTTTT	CASSQQQGTGELFF
-	TRBV9	13	-	TRBJ1-1	TGTGCCAGCAGCGCGCTTAGGAACACTGAAGCTTTCTTT	CASSALRNTEAFF
TRBD1	TRBV24-1	13	-	TRBJ2-1	TGTGCCACCAAAGGACAGGGCGGCTATGAGCAGTTCTTC	CATKGQGGYEQFF
-	TRBV5-4	14	-	TRBJ2-5	TGTGCCGTTATGTCTAGGCGGTTCGGAGAGACCCAGTACTTC	CAVMSRRFGETQYF
TRBD1	TRBV28	16	once	TRBJ2-1	TGTGCCAGCAGTTTCATGGAGACAGGGTCAAGGGGGTGGCAGTTCTTC	CASSFMETGSRGWQFF
TRBD1	TRBV7-9	13	few	TRBJ1-2	TGTGCCAGCAGCTACGGGACAGGGCAAGGCTACACCTTC	CASSYGTGQGYTF
-	TRBV4-1	16	-	TRBJ1-2	TGCGCCAGCAGCCAATGGCCACGGACAGAACTTTATGGCTACACCTTC	CASSQWPRTELYGYTF
-	TRBV3-1/TRBV3-2	15	-	TRBJ2-1	TGTGCCAGCAGCCCAAGCGGAGGGTCCTACAATGAGCAGTTCTTC	CASSPSGGSYNEQFF
TRBD2	TRBV5-4	16	-	TRBJ2-1	TGTGCCAGCAGAGGTGGCGGGAGTAGCTCCTACAATGAGCAGTTCTTC	CASRGGGSSSYNEQFF
-	TRBV3-1/TRBV3-2	14	-	TRBJ1-2	TGTGCCAGCAGTGGTGGAGGTTGGGCTTTAGGCTACACCTTC	CASSGGGWALGYTF
-	TRBV6-5	15	-	TRBJ2-3	TGTGCCAGCTTCCGCGGGGCAGCGGCCACAGATACGCAGTATTTT	CASFRGAAATDTQYF
TRBD2	TRBV5-1	16	-	TRBJ2-1	TGCGCCAGCAGCGACCGACTAGCGGGGGGTTACAATGAGCAGTTCTTC	CASSDRLAGGYNEQFF
-	TRBV12-3/TRBV12-4	13	-	TRBJ2-3	TGTGCCAGCAGTCGGACAAGCACAGATACGCAGTATTTT	CASSRTSTDTQYF
-	TRBV24-1	16	-	TRBJ2-3	TGTGCCACCAGTGATACGCAGGGGCCAAGCACAGATACGCAGTATTTT	CATSDTQGPSTDTQYF
-	TRBV7-9	15	-	TRBJ1-5	TGTGCCAGCAGCATAACCCAGGGGTCCGAACAGCCCCAGCATTTT	CASSITQGSEQPQHF
-	TRBV18	15	-	TRBJ2-1	TGTGCCAGCTCACCCGGGGGAAGGTCCTACAATGAGCAGTTCTTC	CASSPGGRSYNEQFF
TRBD2	TRBV18	15	-	TRBJ2-1	TGTGCCAGCTCAAGTGGACTAGGCCGCCCCAATGAGCAGTTCTTC	CASSSGLGRPNEQFF
-	TRBV24-1	13	few	TRBJ1-5	TGTGCCACCAGTTCCCGGGGTGGTCAGCCCCAGCATTTT	CATSSRGGQPQHF
-	TRBV14	14	few	TRBJ1-1	TGTGCCAGCAGCCGAATCAGTAAGAACACTGAAGCTTTCTTT	CASSRISKNTEAFF
-	TRBV29-1	14	-	TRBJ1-3	TGCAGCGCCCCGGTCCCTGAGTCTGGAAACACCATATATTTT	CSAPVPESGNTIYF
TRBD1	TRBV5-1	12	few	TRBJ1-1	TGCGCCAGCAGCCGCGACAGGGATGAAGCTTTCTTT	CASSRDRDEAFF
-	TRBV6-2/TRBV6-3	15	-	TRBJ2-5	TGTGCCAGCAGTTACACGGGAGAGCAAGTGGAGACCCAGTACTTC	CASSYTGEQVETQYF
-	TRBV7-9	14	-	TRBJ2-7	TGTGCCAGCAGCTTAAGGCCCCGGGGTGTGGAGCAGTACTTC	CASSLRPRGVEQYF